The text below deals with one T cell receptor beta chain. The sample comes from a study of blood T cell repertoires in COVID-19. Study as a whole: COVID-19 samples from acute and convalescent phases originated in the United States, Italy and Spain. PBMCs, B-cell-depleted T cells, or T cells were the source of the cDNA or gDNA that made up the material.

Original processing notes: Amplification of reference gene primers provided the estimated nucleated cell counts. Method: immunoSEQ multiplex PCR; TCRdb's copy keeps in-frame clones and lacks some. That table supplies the V and J calls and clone size; D and trimming were determined from the DNA. The table includes hundreds of thousands of clones, roughly nine tenths detected once. The specimen was peripheral blood. This clonotype originated in a middle-aged man with acute or convalescent COVID-19.

In DNA, the CDR3 is TGTGCCAGCAGTGCGGAATGGGGGACTAGCGGGTACCCCTTCGACGAGCAGTACTTC. Encoded protein: CASSAEWGTSGYPFDEQYF. The chain employs TRBV6-1 and TRBJ2-7, with TRBD2 matching over 12 bases. V dropped 4 bases and J dropped 5; count of bases not matched to a gene: 18. The CDR3 loop spans 19 amino acids. Germline V gene lookup returns CDR1 MNHNS and CDR2 SASEGT.